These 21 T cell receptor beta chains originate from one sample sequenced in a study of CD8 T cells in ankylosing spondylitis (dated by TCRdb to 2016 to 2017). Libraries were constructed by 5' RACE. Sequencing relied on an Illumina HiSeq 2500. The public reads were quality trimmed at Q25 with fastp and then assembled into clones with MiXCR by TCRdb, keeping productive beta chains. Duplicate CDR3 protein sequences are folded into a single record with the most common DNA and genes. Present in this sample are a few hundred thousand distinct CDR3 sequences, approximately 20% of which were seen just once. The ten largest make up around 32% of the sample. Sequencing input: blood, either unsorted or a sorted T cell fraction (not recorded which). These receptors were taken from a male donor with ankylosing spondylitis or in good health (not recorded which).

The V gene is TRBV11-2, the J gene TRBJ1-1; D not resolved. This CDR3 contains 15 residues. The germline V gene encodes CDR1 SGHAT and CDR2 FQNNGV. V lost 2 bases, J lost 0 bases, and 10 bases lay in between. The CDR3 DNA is TGTGCCAGCAGCTTAATCGGGCCCATGAACACTGAAGCTTTCTTT. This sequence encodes CASSLIGPMNTEAFF.

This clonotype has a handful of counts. CDR3 amino acids: CSARGTVYYGYTF. For the CDR3, the DNA is TGCAGTGCTAGGGGGACAGTTTACTATGGCTACACCTTC. The rearrangement uses TRBV20-1 and TRBJ1-2; 7 bases line up with TRBD1. Germline CDR1 is DFQATT and CDR2 is SNEGSKA (reference sequence). V trimming: 3 bases; J trimming: 3 bases; junction bases outside the gene matches: 4. The CDR3 is made up of 13 amino acids.

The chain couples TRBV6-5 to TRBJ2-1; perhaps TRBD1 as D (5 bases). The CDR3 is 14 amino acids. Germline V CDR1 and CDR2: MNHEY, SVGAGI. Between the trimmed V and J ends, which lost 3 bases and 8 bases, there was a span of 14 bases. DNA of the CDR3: TGTGCCAGCAGTTATGGGAAGGGGTGGGATGAGCAGTTCTTC. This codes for CASSYGKGWDEQFF.

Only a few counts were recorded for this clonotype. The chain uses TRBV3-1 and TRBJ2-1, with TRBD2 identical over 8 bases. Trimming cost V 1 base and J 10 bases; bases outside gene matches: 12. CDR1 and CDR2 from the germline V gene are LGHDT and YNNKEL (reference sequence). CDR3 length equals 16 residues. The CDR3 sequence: CASSQAGGRPPGEQFF. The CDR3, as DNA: TGTGCCAGCAGCCAAGCGGGCGGGAGGCCCCCGGGGGAGCAGTTCTTC.

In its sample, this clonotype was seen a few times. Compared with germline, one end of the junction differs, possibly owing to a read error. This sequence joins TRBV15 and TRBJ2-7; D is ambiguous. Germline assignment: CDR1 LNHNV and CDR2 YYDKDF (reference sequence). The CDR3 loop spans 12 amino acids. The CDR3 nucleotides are TGTGCCACCAGCAGAGTAGGGCCCCGCCCGACCTTC. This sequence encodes CATSRVGPRPTF.

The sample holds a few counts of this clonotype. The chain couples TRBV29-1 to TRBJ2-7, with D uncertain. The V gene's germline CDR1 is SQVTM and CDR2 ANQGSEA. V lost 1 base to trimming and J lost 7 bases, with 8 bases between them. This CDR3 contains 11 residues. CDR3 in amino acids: CSVEAPEEQYF. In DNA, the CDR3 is TGCAGCGTTGAAGCCCCTGAGGAGCAGTACTTC.

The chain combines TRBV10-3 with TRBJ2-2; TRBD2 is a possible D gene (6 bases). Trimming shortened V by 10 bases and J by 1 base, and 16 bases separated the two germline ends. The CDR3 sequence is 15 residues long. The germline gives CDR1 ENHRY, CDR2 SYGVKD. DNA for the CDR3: TGTGCCACCCGGGGACGGGAGTTGAACACCGGGGAGCTGTTTTTT. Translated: CATRGRELNTGELFF.

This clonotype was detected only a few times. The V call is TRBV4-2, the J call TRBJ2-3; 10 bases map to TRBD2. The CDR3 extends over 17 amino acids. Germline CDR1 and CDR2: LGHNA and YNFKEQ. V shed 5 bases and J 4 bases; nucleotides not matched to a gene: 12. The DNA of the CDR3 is TGTGCCAGCAGCATCAAGTCTCTAGCGGGAGAGGCAGATACGCAGTATTTT. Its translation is CASSIKSLAGEADTQYF.

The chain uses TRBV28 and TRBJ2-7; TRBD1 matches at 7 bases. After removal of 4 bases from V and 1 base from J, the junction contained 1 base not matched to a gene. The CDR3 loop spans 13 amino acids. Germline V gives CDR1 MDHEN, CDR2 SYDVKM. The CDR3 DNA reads TGTGCCAGCAGTTCGACAGGGTCCTACGAGCAGTACTTC. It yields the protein CASSSTGSYEQYF. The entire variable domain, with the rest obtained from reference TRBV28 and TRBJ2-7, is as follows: DVKVTQSSRYLVKRTGEKVFLECVQDMDHENMFWYRQDPGLGLRLIYFSYDVKMKEKGDIPEGYSVSREKKERFSLILESASTNQTSMYLCASSSTGSYEQYFGPGTRLTVT.

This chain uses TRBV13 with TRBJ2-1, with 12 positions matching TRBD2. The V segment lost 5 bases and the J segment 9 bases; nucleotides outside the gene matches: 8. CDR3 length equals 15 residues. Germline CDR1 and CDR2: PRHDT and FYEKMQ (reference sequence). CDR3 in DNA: TGTGCCAGCAGCCCCCTAGCGGGAGGGGTTTTTGAGCAGTTCTTC. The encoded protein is CASSPLAGGVFEQFF.

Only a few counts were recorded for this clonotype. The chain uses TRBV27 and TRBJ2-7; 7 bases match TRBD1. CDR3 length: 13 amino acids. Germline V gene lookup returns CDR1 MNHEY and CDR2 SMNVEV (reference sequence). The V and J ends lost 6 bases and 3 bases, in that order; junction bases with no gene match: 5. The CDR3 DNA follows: TGTGCCAGCAGCCTGGACAGGAACTACGAGCAGTACTTC. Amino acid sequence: CASSLDRNYEQYF.

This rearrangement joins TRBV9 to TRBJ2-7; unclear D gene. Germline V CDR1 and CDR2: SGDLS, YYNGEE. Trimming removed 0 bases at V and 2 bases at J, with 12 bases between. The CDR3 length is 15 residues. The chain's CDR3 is CASSVDRGEAYEQYF. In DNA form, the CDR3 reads TGTGCCAGCAGCGTAGATCGCGGAGAAGCCTACGAGCAGTACTTC.

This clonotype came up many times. CDR3 in DNA: TGTGCCAGCAGTTACTCGGCTAGCGGGAGGATCCCTACCTTCACAGATACGCAGTATTTT. As protein: CASSYSASGRIPTFTDTQYF. The J gene is TRBJ2-3, the V gene TRBV6-2 or TRBV6-3, with 11 bases identical to TRBD2. CDR1 MNHEY and CDR2 SVGEGT come from the germline V gene. This CDR3 has 20 residues. The junction had 13 bases not matched to a gene; V was cut back by 0 bases and J by 2 bases.

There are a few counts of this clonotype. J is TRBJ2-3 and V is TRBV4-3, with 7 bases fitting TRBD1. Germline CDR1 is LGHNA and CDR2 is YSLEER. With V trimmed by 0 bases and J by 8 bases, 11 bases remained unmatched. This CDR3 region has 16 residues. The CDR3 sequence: CASSQEGQPSGSTQYF. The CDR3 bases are TGCGCCAGCAGCCAAGAGGGACAGCCCTCTGGCTCTACGCAGTATTTT.

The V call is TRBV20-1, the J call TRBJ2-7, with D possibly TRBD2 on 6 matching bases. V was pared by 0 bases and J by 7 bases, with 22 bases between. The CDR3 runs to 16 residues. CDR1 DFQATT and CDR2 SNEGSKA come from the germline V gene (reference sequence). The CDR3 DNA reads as TGCAGTGCTAGAGATATCCGAAACGAGCCGGACTATGAGCAGTACTTC. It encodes CSARDIRNEPDYEQYF.

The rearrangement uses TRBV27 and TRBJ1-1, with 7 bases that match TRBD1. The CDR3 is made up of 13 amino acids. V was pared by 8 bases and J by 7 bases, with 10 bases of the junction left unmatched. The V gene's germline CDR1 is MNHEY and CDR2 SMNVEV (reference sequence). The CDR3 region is CASRLTGAVEAFF. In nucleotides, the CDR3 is TGTGCCAGCCGGCTCACAGGGGCTGTTGAAGCTTTCTTT.

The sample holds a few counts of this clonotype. CDR3 DNA sequence: TGTGCCAGCAGTGAAGTAGGTGGAACCGGGACATACTATGGCTACACCTTC. Translation gives CASSEVGGTGTYYGYTF. The rearrangement links TRBV6-1 to TRBJ1-2, with D possibly matching TRBD1 (6 bases). This CDR3 has 17 amino acids. V lost 1 base and J 3 bases, leaving 18 bases between the germline ends. The V gene's germline CDR1 is MNHNS and CDR2 SASEGT.

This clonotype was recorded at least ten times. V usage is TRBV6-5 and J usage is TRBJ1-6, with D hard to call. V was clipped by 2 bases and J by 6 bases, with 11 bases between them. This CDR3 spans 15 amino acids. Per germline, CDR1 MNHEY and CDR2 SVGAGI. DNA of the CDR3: TGTGCCAGCAGTTACCTCCGAGGATCTAATTCACCCCTCCACTTT. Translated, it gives CASSYLRGSNSPLHF.

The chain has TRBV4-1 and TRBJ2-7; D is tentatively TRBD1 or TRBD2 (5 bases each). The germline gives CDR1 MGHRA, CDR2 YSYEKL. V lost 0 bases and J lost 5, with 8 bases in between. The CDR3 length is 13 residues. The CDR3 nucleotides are TGCGCCAGCAGCCAAGACAGGGACGACGAGCAGTACTTC. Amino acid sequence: CASSQDRDDEQYF.

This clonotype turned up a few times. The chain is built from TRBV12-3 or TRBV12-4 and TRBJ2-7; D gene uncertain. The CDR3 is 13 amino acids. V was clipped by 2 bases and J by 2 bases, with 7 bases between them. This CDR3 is CASSLSQTYEQYF. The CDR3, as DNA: TGTGCCAGCAGTTTAAGTCAGACCTACGAGCAGTACTTC.

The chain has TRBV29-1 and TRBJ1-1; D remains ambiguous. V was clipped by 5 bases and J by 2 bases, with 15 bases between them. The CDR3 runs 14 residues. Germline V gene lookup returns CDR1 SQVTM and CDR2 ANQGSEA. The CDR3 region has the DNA TGCAGCGTTTGGCAGGCCGAATTCAACACTGAAGCTTTCTTT. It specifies CSVWQAEFNTEAFF.